What follows describes a single T cell receptor beta chain. There is no known antigen for this receptor. The record has no base qualities; no much larger clone is one base away. This specimen belongs to a study of blood T cell repertoires in COVID-19 (TCRdb year 2020). Regarding the research as a whole: Samples covering the acute and convalescent phases of COVID-19 were provided by collaborators in the United States, Italy and Spain. Nearly every sample came with metadata listing a de-identified subject ID, COVID-19 status, age in years and sex. The samples were drawn from two sources: the first 160 participants of the ongoing ImmuneRACE study, and over 1,000 subjects contributed by 6 global collaborators. Where HLA class I and class II types were available, the types were taken from metadata supplied by the sample provider, not from assay-based typing. Subjects who had been exposed to COVID-19, were actively infected with it, or had recovered from it provided the deeply sampled blood TCRbeta repertoires that made up the dataset. The prospective study material was composed of cDNA or gDNA derived from T cells, B-cell-depleted T cells, or PBMCs. The repertoires were released in a freely available public database intended as a resource for research on the immune response to SARS-CoV-2.

The immunoSEQ Assay, a bias-controlled multiplex PCR, was used to amplify TCRbeta CDR3 regions from genomic DNA. In the paper's pipeline: The number of nucleated cells in each sample was estimated by amplification of reference gene primers within the assay. To quantify the absolute abundance of each unique TCRbeta CDR3 rearrangement, sequence reads were collapsed and filtered. Productive Simpson clonality was computed per sample as the square root of Simpson's diversity index over productive rearrangements. Sourced from immuneACCESS, this table was stored by TCRdb with only in-frame sequences that have V and J called. A share of the clones is absent; for the studies checked, an unresolved V gene accounts for under half, and the remainder has no known explanation. That table supplies the V and J calls and clone size; D and trimming were determined from the DNA. Across this sample there are about 400,000 clones, with around 89% seen only once. The ten largest clonotypes hold more than 1% of the sample.

V sheds 1 base and J sheds 5 bases, leaving 8 bases between their ends. The germline V gene encodes CDR1 PRHDT and CDR2 FYEKMQ (reference sequence). Spanning cysteine to phenylalanine, the CDR3 consists of 13 amino acids. Only CDR3 DNA remains: 39 bases, in frame from the first base. Each collaborating institution followed its own protocols to collect whole blood in K2EDTA tubes. For TCRbeta analysis, collaborators shipped samples as frozen whole blood, isolated PBMCs, or DNA extracted from either of those sample types. The full study reports these points: How much clinical and demographic metadata was included differed by source and by participant, and the metadata was provided uncurated.

This clonotype was obtained from a man aged 35 to 55 with acute or convalescent COVID-19. The chain links TRBV13 with TRBJ2-5; TRBD1 is perhaps the D gene, given 6 matching bases. The sequenced material came from peripheral blood. For the CDR3, the sequence is CASSLVQGETQYF. The DNA sequence is given as TGTGCCAGCAGCTTAGTCCAGGGGGAGACCCAGTACTTC.